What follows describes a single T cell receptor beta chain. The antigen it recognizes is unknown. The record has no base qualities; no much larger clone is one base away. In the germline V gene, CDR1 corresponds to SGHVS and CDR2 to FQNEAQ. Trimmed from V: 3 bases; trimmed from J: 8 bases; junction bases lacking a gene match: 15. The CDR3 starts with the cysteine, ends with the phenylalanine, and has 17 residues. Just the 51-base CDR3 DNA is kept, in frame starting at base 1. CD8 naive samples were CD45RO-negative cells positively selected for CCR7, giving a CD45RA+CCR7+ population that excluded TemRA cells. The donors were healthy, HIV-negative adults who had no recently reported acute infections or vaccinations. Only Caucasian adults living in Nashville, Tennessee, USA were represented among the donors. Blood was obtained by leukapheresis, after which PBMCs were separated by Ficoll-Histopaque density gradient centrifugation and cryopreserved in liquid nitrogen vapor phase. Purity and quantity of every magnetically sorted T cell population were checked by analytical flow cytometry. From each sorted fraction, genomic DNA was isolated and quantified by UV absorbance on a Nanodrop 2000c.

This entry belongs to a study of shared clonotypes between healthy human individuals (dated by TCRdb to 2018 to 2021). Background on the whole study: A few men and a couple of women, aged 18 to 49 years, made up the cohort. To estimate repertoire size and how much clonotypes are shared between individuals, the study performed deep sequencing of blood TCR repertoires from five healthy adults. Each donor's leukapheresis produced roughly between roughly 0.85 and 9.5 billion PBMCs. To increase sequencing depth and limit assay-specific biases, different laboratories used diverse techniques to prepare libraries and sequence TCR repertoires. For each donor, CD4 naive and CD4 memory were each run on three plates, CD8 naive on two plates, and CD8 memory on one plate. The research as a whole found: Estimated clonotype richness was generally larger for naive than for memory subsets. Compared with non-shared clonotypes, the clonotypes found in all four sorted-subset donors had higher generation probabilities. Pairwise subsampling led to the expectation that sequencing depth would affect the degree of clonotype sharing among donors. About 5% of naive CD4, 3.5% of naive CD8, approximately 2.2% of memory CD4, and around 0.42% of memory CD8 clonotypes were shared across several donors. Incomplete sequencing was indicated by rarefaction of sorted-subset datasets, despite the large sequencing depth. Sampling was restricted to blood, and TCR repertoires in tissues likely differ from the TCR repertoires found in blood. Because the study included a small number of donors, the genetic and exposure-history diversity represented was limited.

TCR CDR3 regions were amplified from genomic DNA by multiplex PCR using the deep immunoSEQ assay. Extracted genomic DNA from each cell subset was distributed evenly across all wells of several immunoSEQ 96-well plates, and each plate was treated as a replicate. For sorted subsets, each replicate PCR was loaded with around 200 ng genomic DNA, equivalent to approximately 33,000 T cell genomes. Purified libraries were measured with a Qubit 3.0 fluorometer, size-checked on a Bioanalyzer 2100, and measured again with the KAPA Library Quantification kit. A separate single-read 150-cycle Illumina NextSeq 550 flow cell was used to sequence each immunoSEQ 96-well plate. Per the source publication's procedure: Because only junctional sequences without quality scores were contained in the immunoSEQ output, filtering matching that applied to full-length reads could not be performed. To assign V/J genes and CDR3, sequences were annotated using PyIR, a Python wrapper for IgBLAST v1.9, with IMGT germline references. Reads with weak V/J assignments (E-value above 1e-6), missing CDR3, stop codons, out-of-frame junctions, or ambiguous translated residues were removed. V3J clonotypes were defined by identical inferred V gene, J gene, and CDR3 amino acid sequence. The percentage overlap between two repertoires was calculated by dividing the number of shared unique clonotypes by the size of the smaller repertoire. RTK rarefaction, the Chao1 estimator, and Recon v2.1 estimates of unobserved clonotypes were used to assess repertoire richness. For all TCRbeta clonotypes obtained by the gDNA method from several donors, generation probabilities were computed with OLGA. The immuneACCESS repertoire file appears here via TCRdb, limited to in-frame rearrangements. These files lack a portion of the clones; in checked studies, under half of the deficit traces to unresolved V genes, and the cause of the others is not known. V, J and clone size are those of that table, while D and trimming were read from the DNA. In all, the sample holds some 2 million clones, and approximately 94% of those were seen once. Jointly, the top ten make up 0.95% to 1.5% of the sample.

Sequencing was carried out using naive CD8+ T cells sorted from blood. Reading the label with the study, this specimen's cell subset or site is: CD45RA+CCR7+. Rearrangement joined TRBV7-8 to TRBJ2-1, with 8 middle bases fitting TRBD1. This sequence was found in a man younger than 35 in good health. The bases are TGTGCCAGCAGCTTGGACAGGGTGGTAGTTGGTGTCGATGAGCAGTTCTTC. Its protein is CASSLDRVVVGVDEQFF. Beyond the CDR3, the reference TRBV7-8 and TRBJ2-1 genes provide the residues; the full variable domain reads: GAGVSQSPRYKVAKRGQDVALRCDPISGHVSLFWYQQALGQGPEFLTYFQNEAQLDKSGLPSDRFFAERPEGSVSTLKIQRTQQEDSAVYLCASSLDRVVVGVDEQFFGPGTRLTVL.